The sequence of this T cell receptor beta chain was determined in a study of response to subunit inactivated influenza vaccine. TCRdb independently ran MiXCR on the RT-PCR reads; one entry per CDR3 protein. The sample yields about 570,000 distinct CDR3 sequences, 11% seen once. A further study also used this sample, focusing on T cells expressing NK-cell markers. That work adds: As the method of synthesis, 5'RACE template switching with UMIs yielded TCR beta cDNA. Sorted CD3+CD56-NKG2C+, CD3+CD56+NKG2C- and CD3+CD56+NKG2C+ T cells were the source of the TCR beta repertoires. Once again these clonotypes came out on top in the CD3+CD56-NKG2C+ fraction of several donors. HCMV specificity of expanded NKG2C+ T cell clones remained unclear.

The sample in question was PBMCs from blood, obtained on the day of vaccination. The TCR originated in a man aged 50 to 59 who received an inactivated influenza vaccine.

As DNA, the CDR3 is TGTGCCAGCAGCGGCACGGGACTAGCGGACCCCTACGAGCAGTACTTC. This translates into CASSGTGLADPYEQYF. The chain joins TRBV9 to TRBJ2-7; 11 nucleotides match TRBD2. CDR1 and CDR2 from the germline V gene are SGDLS and YYNGEE. With 3 bases clipped from V and 2 bases from J, the junction kept 7 bases outside the gene matches. The CDR3 is made up of 16 amino acids.